This T cell receptor beta chain is from a study of T cell responses to AZD1222 COVID-19 vaccine (dated by TCRdb to the early 2020s). Regarding the complete study: AZD1222 recipients with second doses at about 4 weeks or about 12 weeks were pooled, because spike-specific TCR depth and breadth did not differ between schedules. Enrollment into the trials was organized by age into subgroups of 18-55, 56-69 and 70-plus years, and those subgroups contained about 160, 30 and 59 TCR-sequenced participants, respectively. TCR sequencing covered 233 trial participants: about 210 given two doses of AZD1222 and some 25 given two doses of MenACWY control vaccine. What the research found in general, with its limitations: Only six AZD1222 recipients were SARS-CoV-2 seropositive at baseline, limiting conclusions about previously exposed vaccinees. Because no samples from the day 14 peak response were available, repertoires could be characterized only after the peak T cell response. Epitopes outside the regions mutated in the B.1.351 and B.1.1.7 variants were reportedly recognized by nearly half of the unique spike-specific TCRs. Participants were mostly white British and included more females than males, and it was suggested by the authors that clonal diversity may have been underestimated. The 56-69-year group was small, and its depth increase did not reach significance, likely because of low power. Spike-specific TCR breadth and depth rose significantly after two AZD1222 doses compared with day 0 and with MenACWY recipients. CD4 TCRs associated with the vaccine covered the entire spike protein, and the dominant responses were in regions 160-218 and 743-854.

V loses 2 bases at its end and J loses 3 bases; junction bases beyond the gene matches: 7. Based on the germline V gene, the CDR1 and CDR2 sequences are MGHRA and YSYEKL. The CDR3 starts with the cysteine, ends with the phenylalanine, and has 15 residues. Of all the DNA, just the CDR3 is kept, 45 bases in frame from base 1. The CDR3 regions of human TCRbeta chains were analyzed by immunosequencing. In the original analysis: TCRs in the repertoires were matched against a reference library of SARS-CoV-2-specific TCRs that had been generated with the MIRA antigen-specificity platform. Breadth was defined as the fraction of unique TCRs that were SARS-CoV-2-associated. Depth was defined as the fraction of total T cells that were SARS-CoV-2-associated. Using the MIRA data, each spike-specific TCR was mapped to the spike region that the TCR reacts to and placed in a CD4 or CD8 class. Log10-transformed breadth and depth values were compared by one-way ANOVA with Sidak's multiple comparisons tests. TCRdb's version of the immuneACCESS table is confined to in-frame rearrangements and falls short of the full clone set. An unresolved V gene accounts for under half of the shortfall where checked; the remainder is of unknown origin. V and J calls and clone size follow that table, whereas D and trimming were derived from the DNA. This sample lists 100,000 to 150,000 clones; roughly 90% were detected once. The ten largest clones take up 1.5% of the sample.

Worth noting for this clone: It has no known antigen specificity. The input lacks base qualities; no much larger clone sits a single base away.

Taken with the paper, the label for time point translates to: baseline before first vaccination. Samples from vaccinated people were obtained from the UK trials COV001 and COV002, which included a single-blind randomized controlled phase 2/3 trial of AZD1222 (ChAdOx1 nCoV-19) in healthy adults. Trial participant PBMC samples were collected at day 0 and day 28 after the second dose for TCRbeta chain sequencing. The source material was peripheral blood, sampled on day 0 of AZD1222 vaccination. The source of this sequence is an adult in good health. Recombination joined TRBV4-1 with TRBJ2-7, with TRBD2 identical over 7 junction bases. For the CDR3, the sequence is CASSQSTGGNYEQYF. In nucleotides, the sequence is TGCGCCAGCAGCCAATCTACGGGGGGAAACTACGAGCAGTACTTC.